This entry describes one TCR beta chain. The CDR3 spans 13 residues. V lost 5 bases and J lost 8; bases outside the gene matches: 8. Per germline, CDR1 SQVTM and CDR2 ANQGSEA. The data stem from a study of blood T cell repertoires in COVID-19. Study details: Researchers got acute and convalescent COVID-19 samples from the United States, Italy and Spain.

In the original analysis: Researchers report that nucleated cell counts were estimated from reference gene primer amplification. Assay used: immunoSEQ multiplex PCR; TCRdb lists only in-frame clones, some missing. Clone size and V and J calls were adopted from that table, with D and trimming inferred from the DNA. The sample lists approximately 300,000 clones; around 83% were seen once. V is TRBV29-1 and J is TRBJ1-4; 7 bases align to TRBD1. The receptor's source is a woman in her 50s with acute or convalescent COVID-19. Sequencing was done on a sample of peripheral blood. In DNA, the CDR3 is TGCAGCGTTCACAGGGACAGAGGGGAAAAACTGTTTTTT. Its translation is CSVHRDRGEKLFF.